The present TCR beta chain was sequenced within a study of shared clonotypes between healthy human individuals. Of note for this clone: No antigen is known for it.

As defined, naive CD8 cells were CD45RO-negative and positively selected for CCR7, with terminally differentiated effector memory CD45RA+ cells excluded. With 7 bases clipped from V and 2 bases from J, the junction kept 6 bases outside the gene matches. The CDR3 runs 16 residues. Germline V gives CDR1 SGHRS, CDR2 YFSETQ. Overall study results and limits: Naive CD4 clonotypes were shared across a handful of donors at roughly 4.6%.

Here immunoSEQ multiplex PCR was the method, and the copy in TCRdb shows in-frame clones only, minus some. The table includes 550,000 to 750,000 clones, around 92% detected once. This clonotype was obtained from a man aged 30 to 45 in good health. The chain recombines TRBV5-1 with TRBJ2-3; 14 bases align to TRBD2. Sequencing was performed on naive CD8+ T cells sorted from blood. The CDR3 region is CASGLAGGYPTDTQYF. The CDR3 coding sequence is TGCGCCAGCGGACTAGCGGGAGGTTACCCCACAGATACGCAGTATTTT.